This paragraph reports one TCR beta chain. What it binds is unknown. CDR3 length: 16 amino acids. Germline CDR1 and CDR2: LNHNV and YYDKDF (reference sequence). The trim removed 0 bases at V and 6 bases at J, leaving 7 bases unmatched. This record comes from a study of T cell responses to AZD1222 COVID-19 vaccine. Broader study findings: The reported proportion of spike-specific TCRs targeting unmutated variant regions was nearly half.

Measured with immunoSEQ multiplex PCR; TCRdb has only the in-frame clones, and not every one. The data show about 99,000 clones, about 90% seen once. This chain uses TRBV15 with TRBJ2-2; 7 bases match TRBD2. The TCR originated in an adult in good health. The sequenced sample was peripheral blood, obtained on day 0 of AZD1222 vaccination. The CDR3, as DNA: TGTGCCACCAGCAGAGATCCCGGGGGAGGGGCCGGGGAGCTGTTTTTT. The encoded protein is CATSRDPGGGAGELFF.